Given below is one T cell receptor (beta chain) in context. Its matching antigen is unknown. Unique molecular identifiers were incorporated into the prepared TCRbeta library. MiXCR was run by TCRdb on the PCR reads, yielding one entry per CDR3 protein. The sample has about 300,000 distinct CDR3 sequences, about 7.3% seen once. This entry belongs to a study of T-cell reconstitution after alpha-beta-depleted transplantation in children. The study, taken as a whole, reports: From newly produced T cells came most of the T-cell counts and diversity one year after transplant. Surviving recipient T cells and intrathymic progenitors accounted for some patients' high TCRbeta diversity at day 60.

The CDR3 spans 14 residues. The V gene's germline CDR1 is MGHRA and CDR2 YSYEKL. Trimming removed 4 bases at V and 4 bases at J, with 10 bases between. This chain uses TRBV4-1 with TRBJ1-4; tentative D call: TRBD1 (5 bases). The receptor was isolated from a female patient between 2 and 15 years old who had a stem cell transplant for Fanconi anemia, so the T cells may come from the graft donor. The source material was peripheral blood, sampled 360 days after TCRalphabeta/CD19-depleted stem cell transplant. CDR3 in DNA: TGCGCCAGCAGCCGGGGGACCAATAATGAAAAACTGTTTTTT. Translation gives CASSRGTNNEKLFF.